Sequencing of this TCR beta chain was carried out in a study of blood T cell repertoires in COVID-19. On the study more broadly: Samples representing acute and convalescent COVID-19 were sourced from the United States, Italy and Spain. From T cells, B-cell-depleted T cells, or PBMCs came the material, which was cDNA or gDNA.

The V gene lost 6 bases and the J gene lost 2 bases, with 6 bases spanning the gap. CDR1 and CDR2 from the germline V gene are DFQATT and SNEGSKA (reference sequence). There are 11 residues in the CDR3. In the source study's methods: Scientists estimated how many nucleated cells there were by amplifying reference gene primers. Sequencing was performed with immunoSEQ multiplex PCR; in TCRdb, only in-frame clones are kept and a portion is missing. The DNA was the basis for D and trimming; V, J and clone size are from that table. The table includes tens of thousands of clones, roughly 72% detected once.

Specimen: peripheral blood. The rearrangement joins TRBV20-1 to TRBJ2-3; no clear D gene. The receptor was derived from a woman aged 45-59 years with active or convalescent COVID-19. The CDR3 loop reads CSAEITDTQYF. The CDR3 DNA reads TGCAGTGCGGAGATCACAGATACGCAGTATTTT.